This T cell receptor (beta chain) was identified in a study of T cells after yellow fever vaccination. Germline CDR1 is SSHAT and CDR2 is FNYEAQ (reference sequence). The CDR3 contains 14 residues. This clonotype was counted many times. TCRdb ran MiXCR on the 5' RACE reads and lists one entry per CDR3 protein. The table lists 300,000 to 400,000 distinct CDR3 sequences, about 12% of them singletons. The specimen comprised CD4+ T cells sorted from PBMCs, sampled 15 days after the yellow fever booster vaccination. The origin of this receptor is a young man who received the YFV17D yellow fever vaccine. V usage is TRBV7-7 and J usage is TRBJ2-2; D may match TRBD1 or TRBD2 (5 bases each). The CDR3 loop reads CASFPGPGPGELFF. CDR3 DNA sequence: TGTGCTAGCTTTCCGGGGCCCGGGCCCGGGGAGCTGTTTTTT.